This entry concerns a single T cell receptor (beta chain). This clonotype came up many times. No antigen is known for it. No base-level quality is on record; no much larger clone is a single base apart. From V the trimming removes 0 bases and from J it removes 3 bases, while the gene matches leave 5 bases of the junction unaccounted for. Taken from cysteine to phenylalanine, the CDR3 has 16 residues. Only the CDR3 DNA stays, 48 bases, in frame from base 1. The germline V gene encodes CDR1 DFQATT and CDR2 SNEGSKA (reference sequence). The sample is drawn from a study of regulatory T cells in long-lasting Graves disease (dated by TCRdb to the early 2020s). For the wider study: Newly diagnosed Graves' disease patients had taken antithyroid drugs for less than 3 months. This study used TCR sequencing and RNA sequencing of peripheral blood to compare persistent Graves' disease patients against newly diagnosed Graves' disease patients. The study took place in China and was registered as a clinical trial. A total of roughly 35 samples underwent TCR sequencing: some 13 from persistent and some 20 from newly diagnosed Graves' disease patients.

Libraries were made using multiplex PCR. TCRdb records Illumina HiSeq 4000 as the sequencer. iRepertoire HTBI primers and Arm-PCR amplification of CDR3 regions were used to construct TCR beta libraries. PCR products were gel purified before sequencing. As for how the authors treated the data: Gene usage analysis of CDR3 amino acid clonotypes used the 62 TRBV and fewer than 15 TRBJ segments found across samples. COPE and FqMerger were used to merge the filtered high-quality paired reads into contigs. Contigs were aligned with BLAST to IMGT TRBV, TRBD and TRBJ reference genes, and CDR3 was defined per IMGT. Highly expanded clones were defined as clonotypes with a frequency above 0.1%. Shannon entropy was used to measure repertoire diversity, and the Gini coefficient was used to measure V-J evenness. Public clonotypes were defined as clonotypes shared by more than one individual. Clones were called with MiXCR by TCRdb after fastp trimmed the public reads at Q25, and only in-frame beta chains were retained. A single entry per CDR3 protein holds the most common genes and DNA from its merged rows. The V and J calls come from TCRdb's annotation, not from the publication. This sample comprises about 470,000 distinct CDR3 sequences, just under 15% of them detected only once. 16% of the sample rests with the top ten.

The paper as a whole reports these results and caveats: TRBV28, TRBJ1-2 and TRBJ2-5 were preferentially used in persistent disease, while TRBV20-1 and TRBJ2-1 were favored in newly diagnosed disease. Only the TCR beta chain was sequenced and analyzed. The study examined only peripheral blood because the primary lesion, thyroid tissue, could not be accessed. Lower TCR Shannon entropy and fewer highly expanded clones were observed in persistent Graves' disease patients than in newly diagnosed patients, which suggested clonal expansion. Patients with persistent disease shared more public clonotypes (around 2,500) than newly diagnosed patients did (around 930). The authors acknowledged the small sample size as a limitation that may reduce accuracy.

This sample's time point label indicates: newly diagnosed GD, antithyroid drugs for less than 3 months. For both TCR sequencing and RNA sequencing, RNA was extracted from PBMCs using TRIzol. The diagnosis of Graves' disease was made according to American Thyroid Association guidelines. Recruitment of patients was carried out at an endocrinology department in Xi'an, China. From each patient, roughly 9 milliliters of peripheral blood was collected into an EDTA anticoagulant tube. Ficoll Paque Plus density gradient separation was used to isolate PBMCs, and no additional T cell sorting was done. An Agilent 2100 Bioanalyzer and agarose gel were used to check RNA quality, and a NanoDrop 2000 was used to measure RNA concentration. This sample also appeared in a second study, on T cells in Graves' hyperthyroidism and ophthalmopathy. The second publication reports: A patient counted as having stable Graves' hyperthyroidism if no progression to ophthalmopathy occurred over 18 months of follow-up. Hyperthyroidism patients were newly diagnosed, with disease duration under 2 months, and aged 18 to 65 years. The study excluded patients with uncontrolled infections, other autoimmune diseases, pregnancy or lactation. Diagnoses were based on clinical symptoms, serum thyroxine and TRAb, thyroid ultrasound and orbital computed tomography. For the first round of RT-PCR on the TCR CDR3, the HTBI primer set was used together with the Qiagen OneStep RT-PCR kit. Most expanded thyroid clonotypes (frequency above 0.001) were also detected in blood, a finding suggesting that blood repertoires may reflect thyroid immune responses. In cross-validation, a model built on a 13 V-J signature told ophthalmopathy apart from stable hyperthyroidism with 87.88% sensitivity and 81% to 82% specificity, and in testing the same model reached 80%/75%. In validation, progression to ophthalmopathy was predicted by the model with nearly 71% sensitivity and 72% to 80% specificity, a median of approximately 6.5 months before onset. To identify distinguishing TCR V-J signatures, a discovery cohort of around 100 patients was used, comprising 43 with Graves' ophthalmopathy and some 57 with stable Graves' hyperthyroidism. Prospective prediction of ophthalmopathy was tested in an independent validation cohort consisting of some 19 hyperthyroidism patients and 15 or so patients who later progressed to ophthalmopathy. The 85 to 100 discovery patients were divided at random into training and test sets in a 7:3 ratio. In several Graves' hyperthyroidism patients, the study also compared T-cell repertoires from thyroid tissue with T-cell repertoires from blood. Once sampling was done, hyperthyroidism patients were given methimazole at a starting dose of 30 mg daily, whereas ophthalmopathy patients were given high-dose intravenous methylprednisolone. The libraries were constructed in a second round of multiplex PCR and then size-selected and purified. The libraries were sequenced on an Illumina HiSeq2000 using paired-end 100 bp reads. SOAPnuke was used to process the raw data, throwing out any read that contained adapters or uncalled bases, had a mean Phred below 15, or lacked an exact constant-primer or identifier match. High-quality paired reads were merged with COPE v1.2.5, and unique nucleotide sequences were defined as clonotypes. Clonotypes were aligned to IMGT TRBV, TRBD and TRBJ reference segments using MiTCR v1.1. The analysis was restricted to V-J combinations with a frequency above 0.0001, which together covered over 99% of the repertoires. A TCS score was defined as the ratio of F50 (clonal expansion) to E x V (chaos), with BLOSUM62-based TCRdist applied between CDR3 peptides within each V-J. Welch's t-statistics and random forest reduced fewer than 550 V-J features to fewer than 15, which were used in a naive Bayes classifier (R e1071). Sample size was not statistically predetermined, and blinding of investigators to group allocation was not performed. According to the paper, TCR Vbeta CDR3 sequencing was carried out on 135 peripheral blood samples, which came from under 50 ophthalmopathy, around 75 hyperthyroidism and roughly 17 progressor patients.

This clonotype was sampled from a woman in her 30s with Graves disease. Donor details come from another sample of the same person, matched by shared clones. The chain was built from TRBV20-1 and TRBJ2-5, with 12 central nucleotides matching TRBD2. The sequencing here drew on peripheral blood mononuclear cells (PBMCs), taken at new diagnosis, from a patient treated with antithyroid drugs. The CDR3 protein is CSARDWASGREETQYF. The nucleotide sequence reads as follows: TGCAGTGCTAGAGATTGGGCTAGCGGGAGGGAAGAGACCCAGTACTTC.